The rows below give T cell receptor beta chains drawn from one sample of a study of T cell responses to AZD1222 COVID-19 vaccine. Clones were sequenced by immunoSEQ multiplex PCR, and TCRdb holds only the in-frame ones, with some missing. The sample gives more than 85,000 clones, roughly 90% of which show up once; roughly 2.6% is in the top ten. Sample: peripheral blood, taken on day 0 of AZD1222 vaccination. These receptor sequences come from an adult in good health. CDR3s include the opening cysteine and the closing phenylalanine or tryptophan. The order of the fields is D gene, CDR3 length, J gene, clone size, V gene, CDR3 DNA, CDR3 protein. A D gene is named only where the DNA matches it firmly. Clone sizes are given selectively: once, few, many, or a class where the clone is expanded.

D: TRBD1
length: 14
J: TRBJ1-4
size: -
V: TRBV28
DNA: TGTGCCAGCACCGCGGGACAGGGTGGAGAAAAACTGTTTTTT
CDR3: CASTAGQGGEKLFF

D: TRBD1
length: 15
J: TRBJ1-2
size: -
V: TRBV27
DNA: TGTGCCAGCAGTTTATCGAACAGGGGCCTGAGTGGCTACACCTTC
CDR3: CASSLSNRGLSGYTF

D: -
length: 12
J: TRBJ2-5
size: -
V: TRBV20-1
DNA: TGCAGTGCTAGTCGGGGGGCGGTGACCCAGTACTTC
CDR3: CSASRGAVTQYF

D: TRBD1
length: 16
J: TRBJ1-2
size: -
V: TRBV13
DNA: TGTGCCAGCCTTCAATGGTGGGCAGGGGGCGCGGATGGCTACACCTTC
CDR3: CASLQWWAGGADGYTF

D: TRBD2
length: 15
J: TRBJ2-5
size: -
V: TRBV6-5
DNA: TGTGCCAGCAGTACGGGACTAGCGTGGGAAGAGACCCAGTACTTC
CDR3: CASSTGLAWEETQYF

D: -
length: 13
J: TRBJ1-2
size: -
V: TRBV19
DNA: TGTGCCAGTAGTATCAGGGCTAACTATGGCTACACCTTC
CDR3: CASSIRANYGYTF

D: -
length: 14
J: TRBJ1-5
size: -
V: TRBV3-1/TRBV3-2
DNA: TGTGCCAGCAGCGCTGCAGTGGGTGGTCAGCCCCAGCATTTT
CDR3: CASSAAVGGQPQHF

D: -
length: 12
J: TRBJ1-1
size: -
V: TRBV29-1
DNA: TGCAGCGTCAGTACAGGGAACACTGAAGCTTTCTTT
CDR3: CSVSTGNTEAFF

D: -
length: 12
J: TRBJ2-5
size: -
V: TRBV11-3
DNA: TGTGCCAGCAGCTTAGGCCAAGAGACCCAGTACTTC
CDR3: CASSLGQETQYF

D: TRBD2
length: 15
J: TRBJ2-5
size: -
V: TRBV24-1
DNA: TGTGCCACCAGTGAGCCAGGGTCCGGGGGGGAGACCCAGTACTTC
CDR3: CATSEPGSGGETQYF

D: TRBD2
length: 19
J: TRBJ2-1
size: -
V: TRBV10-2
DNA: TGCGCCAGCAGGAAACCGGGACTAGCGGGGGATAGCTCCTACAATGAGCAGTTCTTC
CDR3: CASRKPGLAGDSSYNEQFF

D: -
length: 13
J: TRBJ2-3
size: -
V: TRBV7-9
DNA: TGTGCCAGCAGCCCGGAACCCCGCGATACGCAGTATTTT
CDR3: CASSPEPRDTQYF

D: -
length: 13
J: TRBJ2-5
size: -
V: TRBV7-2
DNA: TGTGCCAGCAGCTTAGCCCGGGAAGAGACCCAGTACTTC
CDR3: CASSLAREETQYF

D: -
length: 14
J: TRBJ2-1
size: -
V: TRBV19
DNA: TGTGCCAGTAGTTCCCTGACAGACTACAATGAGCAGTTCTTC
CDR3: CASSSLTDYNEQFF

D: -
length: 11
J: TRBJ1-1
size: -
V: TRBV18
DNA: TGTGCCAGCTCACCAGGCGCTGAAGCTTTCTTT
CDR3: CASSPGAEAFF

D: TRBD1
length: 13
J: TRBJ1-2
size: -
V: TRBV19
DNA: TGTGCCAGTAGGTTCGGACAGGACTATGGCTACACCTTC
CDR3: CASRFGQDYGYTF

D: -
length: 18
J: TRBJ2-1
size: -
V: TRBV15
DNA: TGTGCCACCAGCAGAGATCGAATTAGCTCTTACTATTACAATGAGCAGTTCTTC
CDR3: CATSRDRISSYYYNEQFF

D: -
length: 14
J: TRBJ1-2
size: -
V: TRBV3-1/TRBV3-2
DNA: TGTGCCAGCACCCCCGACGGGGCGCACTATGGCTACACCTTC
CDR3: CASTPDGAHYGYTF

D: -
length: 13
J: TRBJ2-2
size: -
V: TRBV10-3
DNA: TGTGCCATCAGTATGGACTCCGACGGGGAGCTGTTTTTT
CDR3: CAISMDSDGELFF

D: TRBD1
length: 15
J: TRBJ1-5
size: -
V: TRBV19
DNA: TGTGCCAGTAGTTATCCAGGGGGCGGCAATCAGCCCCAGCATTTT
CDR3: CASSYPGGGNQPQHF

D: -
length: 15
J: TRBJ1-2
size: -
V: TRBV9
DNA: TGTGCCAGCAGCCGAGATCCGGGACCAGAGTACGGCTACACCTTC
CDR3: CASSRDPGPEYGYTF

D: -
length: 13
J: TRBJ2-3
size: -
V: TRBV10-3
DNA: TGTGCCATCAGACGGGGGAGCACAGATACGCAGTATTTT
CDR3: CAIRRGSTDTQYF

D: -
length: 15
J: TRBJ1-5
size: -
V: TRBV4-2
DNA: TGTGCCAGCAGCCAAGATACCCGGCCCCCTAGTCCCCAGCATTTT
CDR3: CASSQDTRPPSPQHF

D: -
length: 14
J: TRBJ2-7
size: -
V: TRBV7-9
DNA: TGTGCCAGCAGCTTAGAGCTAGGGCCGCCTCTTAAGTACTTC
CDR3: CASSLELGPPLKYF

D: -
length: 13
J: TRBJ1-2
size: few
V: TRBV28
DNA: TGTGCCAGCAGTTTACTACAAGGGTATGGCTACACCTTC
CDR3: CASSLLQGYGYTF

D: -
length: 14
J: TRBJ1-6
size: -
V: TRBV2
DNA: TGTGCCAGCAGTGAAGAGGGGCGTCAGTCACCCCTCCACTTT
CDR3: CASSEEGRQSPLHF

D: -
length: 13
J: TRBJ2-3
size: -
V: TRBV28
DNA: TGTGCCAGCAGTGCCCGAAGCACAGATACGCAGTATTTT
CDR3: CASSARSTDTQYF

D: -
length: 15
J: TRBJ1-6
size: -
V: TRBV19
DNA: TGTGCCAGTAGTATCTCCAGGCCCTATAATTCACCCCTCCACTTT
CDR3: CASSISRPYNSPLHF

D: TRBD2
length: 15
J: TRBJ2-1
size: -
V: TRBV7-9
DNA: TGTGCCAGCAGCCCTAGCGGGAGTGGGTACAATGAGCAGTTCTTC
CDR3: CASSPSGSGYNEQFF

D: TRBD1
length: 15
J: TRBJ2-7
size: -
V: TRBV4-3
DNA: TGCGCCAGCAGCCAGGGACAGGGAGAGCCCTACGAGCAGTACTTC
CDR3: CASSQGQGEPYEQYF

D: TRBD1
length: 14
J: TRBJ1-4
size: -
V: TRBV5-1
DNA: TGCGCCAGCAGCTTGGGACAGGGAAATGAAAAACTGTTTTTT
CDR3: CASSLGQGNEKLFF

D: -
length: 17
J: TRBJ1-1
size: -
V: TRBV6-1
DNA: TGTGCCAGCAGTAAAGGACGAAGGTCCCCCGTCAGCACTGAAGCTTTCTTT
CDR3: CASSKGRRSPVSTEAFF

D: TRBD1
length: 14
J: TRBJ1-3
size: once
V: TRBV7-8
DNA: TGTGCCAGCAGCTCCGGGACAGGTGGAAACACCATATATTTT
CDR3: CASSSGTGGNTIYF

D: -
length: 15
J: TRBJ2-7
size: -
V: TRBV5-8
DNA: TGTGCCAGCAGCTTGGGGGTAGACTACGACTTGGAGCAGTACTTC
CDR3: CASSLGVDYDLEQYF

D: -
length: 15
J: TRBJ1-3
size: once
V: TRBV5-5
DNA: TGTGCCAGCAGCCTGGACAGTTACTCTGGAAACACCATATATTTT
CDR3: CASSLDSYSGNTIYF